This is a list of T cell receptor beta chains from one sample in a study of cytomegalovirus exposure and HLA in healthy donors. The method was immunoSEQ multiplex PCR; TCRdb's version includes in-frame clones alone and lacks a portion of them. The sample has more than 55,000 clones, 65% to 90% seen once; the top ten hold about 1.5%. The specimen sequenced was PBMCs. The receptors were gathered from a human donor in good health. Each CDR3 is given with its conserved first and last residue. Each record gives: CDR3 protein, CDR3 DNA, J gene, V gene, clone size, D gene. D genes are given only for firm matches. Size is stated for part of the rows, as once, few or many counts, or as a class when the clone is expanded.

CDR3: CASSPRATSLDNEQFF; DNA: TGTGCCAGCAGCCCGAGGGCAACCTCTCTTGACAATGAGCAGTTCTTC; J: TRBJ2-1; V: TRBV7-2; size: -; D: -
CDR3: CSVEDRGARGYTF; DNA: TGCAGCGTTGAAGATAGGGGTGCGCGGGGCTACACCTTC; J: TRBJ1-2; V: TRBV29-1; size: -; D: -
CDR3: CASSEGDRGIYEQFF; DNA: TGTGCCAGCAGTGAAGGGGACAGGGGAATTTATGAGCAGTTCTTC; J: TRBJ2-1; V: TRBV2; size: once; D: TRBD1
CDR3: CASSLSTNSYNQPQHF; DNA: TGTGCCAGTAGTTTGAGCACGAACAGCTACAATCAGCCCCAGCATTTT; J: TRBJ1-5; V: TRBV19; size: -; D: -
CDR3: CASSPRLAPNEQFF; DNA: TGTGCCAGCAGCCCCCGACTAGCCCCCAATGAGCAGTTCTTC; J: TRBJ2-1; V: TRBV5-4; size: -; D: TRBD2
CDR3: CASSEGPENTIYF; DNA: TGTGCCAGCAGTGAAGGGCCGGAGAACACCATATATTTT; J: TRBJ1-3; V: TRBV6-1; size: -; D: -
CDR3: CASSFYRDKGYTF; DNA: TGTGCCAGCAGTTTCTACAGGGATAAGGGCTACACCTTC; J: TRBJ1-2; V: TRBV27; size: -; D: -
CDR3: CASSSSGSVTEAFF; DNA: TGTGCCAGCAGCTCGTCGGGGAGTGTCACTGAAGCTTTCTTT; J: TRBJ1-1; V: TRBV7-3; size: -; D: -
CDR3: CASSFLAGERVTYF; DNA: TGTGCCAGCAGCTTCCTAGCGGGAGAACGAGTGACGTATTTT; J: TRBJ2-3; V: TRBV13; size: -; D: TRBD2
CDR3: CASNQDSSSYEQYF; DNA: TGTGCCAGCAATCAAGACTCCTCCTCCTACGAGCAGTACTTC; J: TRBJ2-7; V: TRBV6-1; size: -; D: -
CDR3: CASSPPHRGPTDTQYF; DNA: TGTGCCAGCAGCCCCCCACACAGGGGCCCCACAGATACGCAGTATTTT; J: TRBJ2-3; V: TRBV4-2; size: -; D: TRBD1
CDR3: CASSPLGGVTDTQYF; DNA: TGTGCCAGCAGCCCCCTTGGCGGGGTAACAGATACGCAGTATTTT; J: TRBJ2-3; V: TRBV7-2; size: -; D: -
CDR3: CASSGTSGGADTQYF; DNA: TGTGCCAGCAGTGGGACTAGCGGGGGGGCAGATACGCAGTATTTT; J: TRBJ2-3; V: TRBV6-4; size: few; D: TRBD2
CDR3: CASSLYPSGSNLEQFF; DNA: TGTGCCAGCAGTTTATATCCTAGCGGGAGTAACCTTGAGCAGTTCTTC; J: TRBJ2-1; V: TRBV28; size: -; D: TRBD2
CDR3: CASSARHRGSYEQYF; DNA: TGTGCCAGCAGTGCGAGACACAGGGGGTCCTACGAGCAGTACTTC; J: TRBJ2-7; V: TRBV25-1; size: -; D: TRBD1
CDR3: CASSEGLLLDIQYF; DNA: TGTGCCAGCAGTGAAGGACTGCTGTTGGACATTCAGTACTTC; J: TRBJ2-4; V: TRBV6-1; size: once; D: -
CDR3: CASSVGGQAWISEQYF; DNA: TGTGCCAGCAGCGTGGGAGGACAGGCTTGGATTTCCGAGCAGTACTTC; J: TRBJ2-7; V: TRBV9; size: -; D: -
CDR3: CAWDYGTGVNEQFF; DNA: TGTGCCTGGGACTACGGGACAGGGGTAAATGAGCAGTTCTTC; J: TRBJ2-1; V: TRBV30; size: -; D: TRBD1
CDR3: CASTRVDSSTDTQYF; DNA: TGTGCCAGCACCCGCGTCGACAGTAGCACAGATACGCAGTATTTT; J: TRBJ2-3; V: TRBV7-9; size: few; D: -
CDR3: CASSPNQWGGKEKLFF; DNA: TGTGCCAGCAGCCCCAATCAGTGGGGGGGGAAGGAAAAACTGTTTTTT; J: TRBJ1-4; V: TRBV27; size: -; D: -
CDR3: CSSRTGGPYTGELFF; DNA: TGTTCCAGCAGGACGGGGGGGCCGTACACCGGGGAGCTGTTTTTT; J: TRBJ2-2; V: TRBV7-9; size: -; D: TRBD2
CDR3: CASSPRTPPHTGELFF; DNA: TGTGCCAGTAGTCCTAGGACTCCGCCCCACACCGGGGAGCTGTTTTTT; J: TRBJ2-2; V: TRBV19; size: -; D: -
CDR3: CASSQVAGATDTQYF; DNA: TGTGCCAGCAGCCAAGTGGCGGGGGCCACAGATACGCAGTATTTT; J: TRBJ2-3; V: TRBV4-2; size: -; D: -
CDR3: CASGLADSTDTQYF; DNA: TGTGCCAGCGGACTAGCGGACAGCACAGATACGCAGTATTTT; J: TRBJ2-3; V: TRBV9; size: few; D: TRBD2
CDR3: CASSLRQGLIQETQYF; DNA: TGTGCCAGCAGCCTTCGACAGGGTCTAATCCAAGAGACCCAGTACTTC; J: TRBJ2-5; V: TRBV11-2; size: -; D: TRBD1
CDR3: CASSSWDRFYGYTF; DNA: TGTGCCAGCTCATCATGGGACAGGTTCTATGGCTACACCTTC; J: TRBJ1-2; V: TRBV18; size: -; D: TRBD1
CDR3: CASRARGSYNEQFF; DNA: TGTGCCAGCCGCGCCCGGGGCTCCTACAATGAGCAGTTCTTC; J: TRBJ2-1; V: TRBV18; size: few; D: -